The 5 T cell receptor beta chains below were found in one sample sequenced in a study of blood T cell repertoires in COVID-19. Some clones are missing from TCRdb's copy, which holds only in-frame ones; the method was immunoSEQ multiplex PCR. The repertoire has around 340,000 clones, 65% to 90% of them found once; the top ten carry around 4.5%. The specimen sequenced was PBMCs or T cells enriched from blood (not recorded which). The source of these receptors is a woman in her 40s with acute COVID-19.

V and J are TRBV7-2 and TRBJ2-5, with TRBD2 as a possible D gene (6 bases). The CDR3 totals 13 residues. Germline CDR1 SGHTA, CDR2 FQGNSA. Trimming shortened V by 1 base and J by 5 bases, and 8 bases separated the two germline ends. CDR3 coding DNA: TGTGCCAGCAGCTTAGGCGGGATTGAGACCCAGTACTTC. Translating it yields CASSLGGIETQYF.

The rearrangement links TRBV12-5 to TRBJ2-7; a weak D match, TRBD1 (5 bases). This CDR3 has 16 residues. Germline V CDR1 and CDR2: LGHNT, FRNRAP. The ends were cut back, 1 base at V and 3 bases at J, with 16 bases in the middle. The CDR3 DNA is TGTGCTAGTGGTTTGGAACGGAAAGGGGATCACTACGAGCAGTACTTC. Translated, it gives CASGLERKGDHYEQYF.

This clone was picked up one time. Here the CDR3 DNA reads TGTGCCAGCAGTCCTGGGAGGTACACTGAAGCTTTCTTT. As protein: CASSPGRYTEAFF. The chain recombines TRBV12-3 or TRBV12-4 with TRBJ1-1; D unresolved. The germline V and J ends were trimmed by 5 bases and 3 bases, with 10 bases remaining between them. This CDR3 has 13 amino acids.

CDR3 protein: CASSIVSRQDYGYTF. The CDR3 nucleotides read TGTGCCAGTAGTATAGTTAGCCGACAGGACTATGGCTACACCTTC. This chain joins TRBV19 and TRBJ1-2, with a weak D call TRBD1 (6 bases). The CDR3 has 15 residues. V lost 1 base to trimming and J lost 3 bases, with 12 bases between them. Germline CDR1 is LNHDA and CDR2 is SQIVND (reference sequence).

The chain has TRBV5-1 and TRBJ2-5, with 9 bases that match TRBD1. The germline gives CDR1 SGHRS, CDR2 YFSETQ. The CDR3 is 14 amino acids. V lost 4 bases and J lost 2; bases outside the gene matches: 3. CDR3 sequence reads: CASSPGQGQETQYF. DNA for the CDR3: TGCGCCAGCAGCCCAGGACAGGGGCAAGAGACCCAGTACTTC.